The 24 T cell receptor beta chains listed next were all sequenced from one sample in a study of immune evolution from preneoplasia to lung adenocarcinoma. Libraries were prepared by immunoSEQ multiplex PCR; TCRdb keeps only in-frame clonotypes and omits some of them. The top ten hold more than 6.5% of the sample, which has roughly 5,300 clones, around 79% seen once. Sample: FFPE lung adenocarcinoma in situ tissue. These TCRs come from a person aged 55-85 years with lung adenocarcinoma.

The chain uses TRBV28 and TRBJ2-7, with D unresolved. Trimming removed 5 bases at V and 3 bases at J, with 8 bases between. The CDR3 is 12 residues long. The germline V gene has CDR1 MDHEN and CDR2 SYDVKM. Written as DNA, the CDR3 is TGTGCCAGCAGTGAGGTGTACTACGAGCAGTACTTC. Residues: CASSEVYYEQYF.

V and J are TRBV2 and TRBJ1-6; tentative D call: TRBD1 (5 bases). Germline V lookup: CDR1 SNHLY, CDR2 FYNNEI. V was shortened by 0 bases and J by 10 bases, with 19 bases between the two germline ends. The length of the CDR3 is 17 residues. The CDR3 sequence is CASSEARWAPWGSPLHF. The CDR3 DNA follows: TGTGCCAGCAGTGAAGCGCGATGGGCCCCCTGGGGGTCACCCCTCCACTTT.

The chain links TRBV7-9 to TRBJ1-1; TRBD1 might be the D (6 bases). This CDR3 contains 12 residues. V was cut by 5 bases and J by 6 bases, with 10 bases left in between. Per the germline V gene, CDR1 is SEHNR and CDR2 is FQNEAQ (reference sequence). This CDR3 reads CASSPGGAEAFF. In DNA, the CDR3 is TGTGCCAGCAGCCCGGGGGGCGCTGAAGCTTTCTTT.

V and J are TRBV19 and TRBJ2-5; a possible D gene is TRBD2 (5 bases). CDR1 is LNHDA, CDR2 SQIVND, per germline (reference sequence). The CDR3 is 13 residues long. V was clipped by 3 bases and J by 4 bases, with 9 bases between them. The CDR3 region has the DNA TGTGCCAGTAGTATGAGGGCAACAGAGACCCAGTACTTC. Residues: CASSMRATETQYF.

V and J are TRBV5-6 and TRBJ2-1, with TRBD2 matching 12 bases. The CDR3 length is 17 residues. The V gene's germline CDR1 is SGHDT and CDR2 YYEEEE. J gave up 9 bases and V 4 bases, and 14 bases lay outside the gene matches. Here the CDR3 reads CASSPSTSGGTRREQFF. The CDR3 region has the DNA TGTGCCAGCAGCCCCTCGACTAGCGGGGGAACCAGGCGTGAGCAGTTCTTC.

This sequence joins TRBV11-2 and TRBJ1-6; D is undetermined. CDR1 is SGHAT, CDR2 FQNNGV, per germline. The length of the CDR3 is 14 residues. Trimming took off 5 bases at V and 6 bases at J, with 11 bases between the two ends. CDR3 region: CASSREGGNSPLHF. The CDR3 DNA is TGTGCCAGCAGCAGGGAGGGAGGTAATTCACCCCTCCACTTT.

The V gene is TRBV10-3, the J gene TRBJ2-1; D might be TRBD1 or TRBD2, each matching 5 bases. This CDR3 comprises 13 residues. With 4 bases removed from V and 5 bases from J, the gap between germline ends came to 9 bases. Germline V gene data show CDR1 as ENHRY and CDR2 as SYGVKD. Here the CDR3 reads CAISGGTNNEQFF. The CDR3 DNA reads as TGTGCCATCAGTGGTGGGACCAACAATGAGCAGTTCTTC.

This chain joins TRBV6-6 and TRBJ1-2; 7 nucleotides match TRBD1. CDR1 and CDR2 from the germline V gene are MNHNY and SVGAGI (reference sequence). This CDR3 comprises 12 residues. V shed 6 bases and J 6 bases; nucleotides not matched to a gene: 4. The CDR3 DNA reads TGTGCCAGCAGACAGGGGTCCCATGGCTACACCTTC. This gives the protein CASRQGSHGYTF.

CDR3 in amino acids: CAWSVPGGFVGKQFF. In DNA, the CDR3 is TGTGCCTGGAGTGTACCCGGGGGGTTCGTTGGAAAGCAGTTCTTC. V usage is TRBV30 and J usage is TRBJ2-1; 7 bases are shared with TRBD2. With V trimmed by 0 bases and J by 11 bases, 13 bases remained unmatched. Looked up from germline, CDR1 is GTSNPN and CDR2 is SVGIG (reference sequence). The CDR3 is made up of 15 amino acids. Supplemented by reference TRBV30 and TRBJ2-1, the full variable domain reads SQTIHQWPATLVQPVGSPLSLECTVEGTSNPNLYWYRQAAGRGLQLLFYSVGIGQISSEVPQNLSASRPQDRQFILSSKKLLLSDSGFYLCAWSVPGGFVGKQFFGPGTRLTVL.

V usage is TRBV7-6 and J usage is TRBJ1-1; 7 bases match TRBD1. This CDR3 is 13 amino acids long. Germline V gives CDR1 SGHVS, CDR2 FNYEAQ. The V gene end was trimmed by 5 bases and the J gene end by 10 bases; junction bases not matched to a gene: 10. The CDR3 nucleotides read TGTGCCAGCAGCCCGGGACTCCGACAGGGAGCTTTCTTT. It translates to CASSPGLRQGAFF.

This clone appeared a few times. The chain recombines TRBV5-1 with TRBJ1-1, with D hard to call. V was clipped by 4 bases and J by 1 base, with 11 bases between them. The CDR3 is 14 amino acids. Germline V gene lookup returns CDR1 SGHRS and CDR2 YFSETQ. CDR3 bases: TGCGCCAGCAGCGCTTATAATCAGAACACTGAAGCTTTCTTT. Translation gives CASSAYNQNTEAFF.

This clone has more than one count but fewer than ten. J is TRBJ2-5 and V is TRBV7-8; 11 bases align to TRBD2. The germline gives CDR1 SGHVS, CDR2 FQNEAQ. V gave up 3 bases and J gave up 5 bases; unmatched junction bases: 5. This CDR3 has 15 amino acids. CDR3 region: CASSFSGGAFETQYF. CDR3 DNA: TGTGCCAGCAGCTTTAGCGGGGGGGCGTTTGAGACCCAGTACTTC.

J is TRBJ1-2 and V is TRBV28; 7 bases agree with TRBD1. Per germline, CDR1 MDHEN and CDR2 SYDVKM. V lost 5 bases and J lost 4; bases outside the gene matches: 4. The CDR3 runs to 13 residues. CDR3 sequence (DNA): TGTGCCAGCAGTAACTACAGGGGCTATGGCTACACCTTC. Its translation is CASSNYRGYGYTF.

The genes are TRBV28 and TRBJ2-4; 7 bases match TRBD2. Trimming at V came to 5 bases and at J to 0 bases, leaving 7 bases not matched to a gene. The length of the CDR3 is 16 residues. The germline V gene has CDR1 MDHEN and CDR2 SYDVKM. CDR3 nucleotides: TGTGCCAGCAGTCCTCCGGGGGGACTAGCCAAAAACATTCAGTACTTC. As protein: CASSPPGGLAKNIQYF.

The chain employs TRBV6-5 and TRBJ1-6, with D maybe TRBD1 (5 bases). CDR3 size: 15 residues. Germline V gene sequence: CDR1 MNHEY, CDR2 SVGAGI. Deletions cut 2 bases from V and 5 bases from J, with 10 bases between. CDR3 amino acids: CASSYTGQDNSPLHF. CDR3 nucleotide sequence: TGTGCCAGCAGTTACACAGGACAAGATAATTCACCCCTCCACTTT.

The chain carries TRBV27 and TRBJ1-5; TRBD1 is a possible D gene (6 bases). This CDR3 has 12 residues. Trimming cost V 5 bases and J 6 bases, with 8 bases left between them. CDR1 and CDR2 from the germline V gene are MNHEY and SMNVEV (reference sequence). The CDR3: CASSTGFQPQHF. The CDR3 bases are TGTGCCAGCAGTACAGGGTTTCAGCCCCAGCATTTT.

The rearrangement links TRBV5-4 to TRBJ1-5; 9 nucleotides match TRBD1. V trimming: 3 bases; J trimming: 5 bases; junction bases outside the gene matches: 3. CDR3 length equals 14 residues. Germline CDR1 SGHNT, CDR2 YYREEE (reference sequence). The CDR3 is CASSSQGADQPQHF. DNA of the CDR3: TGTGCCAGCAGCTCACAGGGGGCCGATCAGCCCCAGCATTTT.

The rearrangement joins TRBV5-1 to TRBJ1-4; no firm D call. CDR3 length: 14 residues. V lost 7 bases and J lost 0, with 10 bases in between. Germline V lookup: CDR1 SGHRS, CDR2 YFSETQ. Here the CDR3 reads CASRSGATNEKLFF. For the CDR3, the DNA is TGCGCCAGCCGTTCGGGCGCAACTAATGAAAAACTGTTTTTT.

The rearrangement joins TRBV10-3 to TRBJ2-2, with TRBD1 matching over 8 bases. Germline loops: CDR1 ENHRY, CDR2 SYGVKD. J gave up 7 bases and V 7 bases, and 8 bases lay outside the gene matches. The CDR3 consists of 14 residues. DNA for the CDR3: TGTGCCATCAACGGAGCAGGGGGCGACGGGGAGCTGTTTTTT. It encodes CAINGAGGDGELFF.

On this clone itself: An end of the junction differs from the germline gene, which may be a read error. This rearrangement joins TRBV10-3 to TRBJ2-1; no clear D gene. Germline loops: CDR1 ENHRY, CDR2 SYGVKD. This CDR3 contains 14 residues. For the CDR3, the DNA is TGTGCCATCAGTGAGTCCGAAGGTAACGCGCGCAGGCTCTTC. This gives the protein CAISESEGNARRLF.

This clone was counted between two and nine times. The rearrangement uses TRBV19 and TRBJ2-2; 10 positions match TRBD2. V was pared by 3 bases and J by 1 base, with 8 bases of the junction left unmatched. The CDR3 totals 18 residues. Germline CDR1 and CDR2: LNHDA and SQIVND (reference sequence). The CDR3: CASSIEGTSVGNTGELFF. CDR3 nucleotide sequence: TGTGCCAGTAGTATCGAGGGGACTAGCGTAGGGAACACCGGGGAGCTGTTTTTT. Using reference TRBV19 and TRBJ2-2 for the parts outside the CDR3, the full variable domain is DGGITQSPKYLFRKEGQNVTLSCEQNLNHDAMYWYRQDPGQGLRLIYYSQIVNDFQKGDIAEGYSVSREKKESFPLTVTSAQKNPTAFYLCASSIEGTSVGNTGELFFGEGSRLTVL.

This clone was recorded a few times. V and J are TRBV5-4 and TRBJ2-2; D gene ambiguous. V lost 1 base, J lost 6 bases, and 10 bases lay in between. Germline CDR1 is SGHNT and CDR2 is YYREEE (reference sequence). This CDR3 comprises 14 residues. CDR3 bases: TGTGCCAGCAGCTTGTTAGAACCCCCCGGGGAGCTGTTTTTT. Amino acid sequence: CASSLLEPPGELFF.

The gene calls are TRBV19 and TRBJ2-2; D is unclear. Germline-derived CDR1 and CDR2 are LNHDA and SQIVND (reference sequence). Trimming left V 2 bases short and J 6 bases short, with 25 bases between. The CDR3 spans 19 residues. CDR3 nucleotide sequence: TGTGCCAGTAGTATACTCGTGACCCACGGACCGAGTGTGCCCGGGGAGCTGTTTTTT. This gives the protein CASSILVTHGPSVPGELFF.

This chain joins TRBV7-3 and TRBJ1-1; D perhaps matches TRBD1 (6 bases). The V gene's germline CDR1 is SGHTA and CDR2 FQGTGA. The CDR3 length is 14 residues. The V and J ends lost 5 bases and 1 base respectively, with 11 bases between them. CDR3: CASSPTGPNTEAFF. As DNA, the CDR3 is TGTGCCAGCAGCCCGACAGGACCGAACACTGAAGCTTTCTTT.